This T cell receptor (beta chain) was documented in a study of T-cell memory formation after mild COVID-19. TCRdb used MiXCR to reprocess the 5' RACE reads, holding one entry per CDR3 protein. The data hold approximately 230,000 distinct CDR3 sequences, with about 17% observed a single time. Germline CDR1 SGHTA, CDR2 FQGTGA. This CDR3 is 15 amino acids long. V was shortened by 5 bases and J by 5 bases, with 17 bases between the two germline ends. This clonotype was seen more than once but under ten times. The sample taken for sequencing was PBMCs or a T cell subset sorted from them (not recorded which). The V call is TRBV7-3, the J call TRBJ2-3; D unresolved. This receptor was identified in a man aged 18 to 29 who had mild COVID-19 (a few samples of this study predate the infection). Cell type and time point are not known. The CDR3 DNA reads TGTGCCAGCAGCAGGCCGGGCCTGGCAGGAGATACGCAGTATTTT. Its translation is CASSRPGLAGDTQYF.